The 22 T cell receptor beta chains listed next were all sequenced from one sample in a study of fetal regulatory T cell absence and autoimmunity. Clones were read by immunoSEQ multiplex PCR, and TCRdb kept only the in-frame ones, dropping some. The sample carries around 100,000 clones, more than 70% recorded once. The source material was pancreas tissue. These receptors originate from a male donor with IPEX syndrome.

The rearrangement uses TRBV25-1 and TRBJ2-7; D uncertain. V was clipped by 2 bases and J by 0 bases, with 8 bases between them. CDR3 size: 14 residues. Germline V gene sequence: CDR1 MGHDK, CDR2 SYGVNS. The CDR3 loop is CASSEARPSYEQYF. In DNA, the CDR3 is TGTGCCAGCAGTGAAGCACGGCCCTCCTACGAGCAGTACTTC.

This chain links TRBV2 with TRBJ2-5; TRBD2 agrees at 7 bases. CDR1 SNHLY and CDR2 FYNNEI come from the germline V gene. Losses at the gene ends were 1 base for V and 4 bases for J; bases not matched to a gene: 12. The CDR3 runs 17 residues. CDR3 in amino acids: CASSEGAGLLGRETQYF. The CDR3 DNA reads TGTGCCAGCAGTGAAGGGGCGGGACTACTAGGTCGAGAGACCCAGTACTTC.

The CDR3 DNA follows: TGTGCCAGCAGTTTACACGGGCGAGGAGCTTTCTTT. Translation: CASSLHGRGAFF. V and J are TRBV27 and TRBJ1-1; no definite D call. Deletions cut 2 bases from V and 10 bases from J, with 11 bases between. This CDR3 contains 12 residues. The V gene's germline CDR1 is MNHEY and CDR2 SMNVEV (reference sequence).

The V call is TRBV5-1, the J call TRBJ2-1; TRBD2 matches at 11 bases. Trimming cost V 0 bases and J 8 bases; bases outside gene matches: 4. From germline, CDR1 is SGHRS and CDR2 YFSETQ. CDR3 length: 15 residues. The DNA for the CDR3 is TGCGCCAGCAGCTTGGTAGCGGGAGGGTGGGATGAGCAGTTCTTC. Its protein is CASSLVAGGWDEQFF.

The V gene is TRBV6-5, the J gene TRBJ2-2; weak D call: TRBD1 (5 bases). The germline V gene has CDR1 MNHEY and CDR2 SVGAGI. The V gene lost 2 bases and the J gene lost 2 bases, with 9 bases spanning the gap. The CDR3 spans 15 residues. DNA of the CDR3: TGTGCCAGCAGTTACAGGACATCTAACACCGGGGAGCTGTTTTTT. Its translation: CASSYRTSNTGELFF.

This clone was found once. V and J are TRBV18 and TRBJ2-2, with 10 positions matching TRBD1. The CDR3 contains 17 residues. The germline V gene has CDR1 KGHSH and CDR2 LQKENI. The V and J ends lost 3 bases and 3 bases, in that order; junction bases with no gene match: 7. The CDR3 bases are TGTGCCAGCTCACCGGAGACAGGGGGCGCGGACACCGGGGAGCTGTTTTTT. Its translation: CASSPETGGADTGELFF.

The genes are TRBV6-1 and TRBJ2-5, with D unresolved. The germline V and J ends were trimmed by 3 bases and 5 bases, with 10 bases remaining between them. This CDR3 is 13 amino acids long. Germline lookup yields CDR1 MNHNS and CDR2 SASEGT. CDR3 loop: CASSDPLGETQYF. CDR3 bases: TGTGCCAGCAGTGACCCCCTAGGGGAGACCCAGTACTTC.

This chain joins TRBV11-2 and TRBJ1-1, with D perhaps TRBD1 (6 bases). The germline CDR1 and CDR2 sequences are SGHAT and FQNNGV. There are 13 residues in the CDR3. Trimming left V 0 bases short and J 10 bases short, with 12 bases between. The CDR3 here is CASSLDKGVLAFF. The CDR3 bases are TGTGCCAGCAGCTTAGATAAGGGGGTTTTAGCTTTCTTT.

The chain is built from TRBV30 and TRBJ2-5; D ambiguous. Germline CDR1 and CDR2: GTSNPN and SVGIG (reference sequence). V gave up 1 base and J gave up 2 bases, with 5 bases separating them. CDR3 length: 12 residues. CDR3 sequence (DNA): TGTGCCTGGAGTGGACAACAAGAGACCCAGTACTTC. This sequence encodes CAWSGQQETQYF.

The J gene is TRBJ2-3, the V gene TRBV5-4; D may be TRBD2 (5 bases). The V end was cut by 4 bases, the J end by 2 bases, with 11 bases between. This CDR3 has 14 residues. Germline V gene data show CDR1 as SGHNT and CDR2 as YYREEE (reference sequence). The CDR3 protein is CASSPRLNTDTQYF. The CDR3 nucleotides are TGTGCCAGCAGCCCTAGACTAAACACAGATACGCAGTATTTT.

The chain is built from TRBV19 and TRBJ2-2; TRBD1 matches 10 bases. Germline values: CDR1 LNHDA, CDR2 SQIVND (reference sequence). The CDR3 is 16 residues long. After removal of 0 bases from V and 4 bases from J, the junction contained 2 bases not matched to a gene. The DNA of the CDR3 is TGTGCCAGTAGTATAGAGGGACAGGGGCGCACCGGGGAGCTGTTTTTT. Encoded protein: CASSIEGQGRTGELFF. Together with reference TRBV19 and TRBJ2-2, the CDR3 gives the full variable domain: DGGITQSPKYLFRKEGQNVTLSCEQNLNHDAMYWYRQDPGQGLRLIYYSQIVNDFQKGDIAEGYSVSREKKESFPLTVTSAQKNPTAFYLCASSIEGQGRTGELFFGEGSRLTVL.

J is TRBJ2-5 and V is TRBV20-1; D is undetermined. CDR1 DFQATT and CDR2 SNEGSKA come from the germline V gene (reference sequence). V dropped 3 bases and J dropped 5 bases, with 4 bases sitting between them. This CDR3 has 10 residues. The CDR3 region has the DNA TGCAGTGCTAGTGCGGAGACCCAGTACTTC. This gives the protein CSASAETQYF.

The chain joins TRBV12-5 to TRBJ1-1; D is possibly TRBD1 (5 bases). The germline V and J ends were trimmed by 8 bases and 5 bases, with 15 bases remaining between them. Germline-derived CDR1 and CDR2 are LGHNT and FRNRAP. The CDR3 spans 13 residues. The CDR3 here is CASSPGGLTEAFF. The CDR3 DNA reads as TGTGCTAGTTCCCCCGGGGGTTTGACTGAAGCTTTCTTT.

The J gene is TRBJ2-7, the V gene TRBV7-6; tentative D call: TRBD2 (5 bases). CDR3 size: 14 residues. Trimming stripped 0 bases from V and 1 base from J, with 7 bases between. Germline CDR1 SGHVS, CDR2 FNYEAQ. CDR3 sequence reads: CASSLAGVSYEQYF. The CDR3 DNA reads TGTGCCAGCAGCTTAGCGGGAGTATCCTACGAGCAGTACTTC.

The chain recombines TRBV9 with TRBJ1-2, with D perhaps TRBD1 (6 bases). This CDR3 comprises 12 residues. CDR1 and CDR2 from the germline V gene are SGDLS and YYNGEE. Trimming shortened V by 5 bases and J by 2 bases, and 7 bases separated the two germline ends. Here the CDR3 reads CASRGQNYGYTF. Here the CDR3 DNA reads TGTGCCAGCAGGGGACAAAACTATGGCTACACCTTC.

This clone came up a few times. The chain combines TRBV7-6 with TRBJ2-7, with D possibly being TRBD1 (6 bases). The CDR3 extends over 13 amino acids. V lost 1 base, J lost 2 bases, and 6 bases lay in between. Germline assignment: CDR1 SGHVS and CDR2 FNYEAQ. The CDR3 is CASSLGDTYEQYF. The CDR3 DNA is TGTGCCAGCAGCTTAGGGGACACCTACGAGCAGTACTTC.

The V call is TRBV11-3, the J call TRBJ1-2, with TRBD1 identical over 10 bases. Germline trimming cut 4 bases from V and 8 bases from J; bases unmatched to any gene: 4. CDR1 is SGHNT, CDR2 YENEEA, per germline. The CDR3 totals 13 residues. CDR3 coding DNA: TGTGCCAGCAGCTGGGACAGGGGCACAGGCTACACCTTC. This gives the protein CASSWDRGTGYTF.

The CDR3 DNA reads as TGTGCCAGCAGCACCCGACTAGCGGGGGTCCAAGAGACCCAGTACTTC. This codes for CASSTRLAGVQETQYF. This chain uses TRBV7-6 with TRBJ2-5; 12 bases align to TRBD2. Germline V CDR1 and CDR2: SGHVS, FNYEAQ. The CDR3 extends over 16 amino acids. J lost 1 base, V lost 5 bases, and 5 bases had no gene match.

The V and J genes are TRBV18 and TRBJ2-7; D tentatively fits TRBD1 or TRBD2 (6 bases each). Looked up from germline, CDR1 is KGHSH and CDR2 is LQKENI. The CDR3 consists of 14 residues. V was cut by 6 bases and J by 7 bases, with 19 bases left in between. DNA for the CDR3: TGTGCCAGCTCTCCTAACGACGGGGGCGAGGAGCAGTACTTC. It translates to CASSPNDGGEEQYF.

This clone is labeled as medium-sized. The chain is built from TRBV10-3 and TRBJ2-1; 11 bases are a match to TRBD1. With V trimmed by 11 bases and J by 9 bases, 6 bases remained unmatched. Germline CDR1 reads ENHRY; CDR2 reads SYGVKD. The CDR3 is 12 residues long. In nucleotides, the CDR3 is TGTGCCTTAGGACAGGGGGCAAGTGAGCAGTTCTTC. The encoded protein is CALGQGASEQFF.

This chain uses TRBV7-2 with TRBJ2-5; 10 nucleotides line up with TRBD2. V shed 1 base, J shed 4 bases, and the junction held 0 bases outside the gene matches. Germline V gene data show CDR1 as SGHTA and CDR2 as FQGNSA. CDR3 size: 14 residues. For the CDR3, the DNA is TGTGCCAGCAGCTTAGGACTAGCGGGAGAGACCCAGTACTTC. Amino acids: CASSLGLAGETQYF. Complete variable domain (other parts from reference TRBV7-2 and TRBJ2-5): GAGVSQSPSNKVTEKGKDVELRCDPISGHTALYWYRQSLGQGLEFLIYFQGNSAPDKSGLPSDRFSAERTGGSVSTLTIQRTQQEDSAVYLCASSLGLAGETQYFGPGTRLLVL.

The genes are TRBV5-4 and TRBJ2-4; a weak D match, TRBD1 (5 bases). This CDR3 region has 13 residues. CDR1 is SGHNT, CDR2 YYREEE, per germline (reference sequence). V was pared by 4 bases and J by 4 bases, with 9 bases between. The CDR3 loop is CASSRPGKNIQYF. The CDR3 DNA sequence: TGTGCCAGCAGCAGACCAGGGAAAAACATTCAGTACTTC.